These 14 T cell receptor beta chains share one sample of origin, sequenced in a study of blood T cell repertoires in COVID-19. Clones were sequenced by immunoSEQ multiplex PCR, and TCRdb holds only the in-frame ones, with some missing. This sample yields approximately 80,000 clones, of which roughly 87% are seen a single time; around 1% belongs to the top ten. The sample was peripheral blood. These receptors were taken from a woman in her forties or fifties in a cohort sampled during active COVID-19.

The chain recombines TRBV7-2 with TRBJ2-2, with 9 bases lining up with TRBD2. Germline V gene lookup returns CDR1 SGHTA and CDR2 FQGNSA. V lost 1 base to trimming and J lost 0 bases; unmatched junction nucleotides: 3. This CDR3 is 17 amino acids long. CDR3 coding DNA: TGTGCCAGCAGCTTAGGCCTAGCGGGAACGAACACCGGGGAGCTGTTTTTT. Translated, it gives CASSLGLAGTNTGELFF.

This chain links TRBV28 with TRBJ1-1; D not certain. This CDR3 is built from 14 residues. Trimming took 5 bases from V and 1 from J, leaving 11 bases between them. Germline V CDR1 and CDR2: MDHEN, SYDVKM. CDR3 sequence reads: CASSRRVGNTEAFF. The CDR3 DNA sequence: TGTGCCAGCAGTAGGAGGGTGGGGAACACTGAAGCTTTCTTT.

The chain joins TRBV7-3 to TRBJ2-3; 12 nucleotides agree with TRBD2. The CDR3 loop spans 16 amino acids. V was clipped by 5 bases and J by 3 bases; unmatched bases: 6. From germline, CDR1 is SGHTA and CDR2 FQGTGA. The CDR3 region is CASSLTSGSLTDTQYF. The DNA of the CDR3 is TGTGCCAGCAGCCTGACTAGCGGGAGCCTTACAGATACGCAGTATTTT.

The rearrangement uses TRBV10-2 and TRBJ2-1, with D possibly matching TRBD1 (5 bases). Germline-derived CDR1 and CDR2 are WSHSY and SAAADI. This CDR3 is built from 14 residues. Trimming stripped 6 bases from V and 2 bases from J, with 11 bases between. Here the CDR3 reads CASSPDTAYNEQFF. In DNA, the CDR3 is TGCGCCAGCAGCCCGGACACTGCCTACAATGAGCAGTTCTTC.

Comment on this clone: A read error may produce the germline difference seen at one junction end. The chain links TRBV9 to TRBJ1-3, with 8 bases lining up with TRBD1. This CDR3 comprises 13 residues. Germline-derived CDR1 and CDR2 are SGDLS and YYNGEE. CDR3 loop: CASSGEGLDRVTF. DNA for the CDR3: TGTGCCAGCAGCGGAGAAGGGTTGGACAGGGTCACCTTT.

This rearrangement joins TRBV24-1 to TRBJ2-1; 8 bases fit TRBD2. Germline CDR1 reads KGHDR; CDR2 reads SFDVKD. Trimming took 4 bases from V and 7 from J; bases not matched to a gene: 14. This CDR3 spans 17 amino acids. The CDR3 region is CATSDSPRAGVSNEQFF. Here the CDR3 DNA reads TGTGCCACCAGTGACAGCCCCAGAGCGGGAGTTTCGAATGAGCAGTTCTTC.

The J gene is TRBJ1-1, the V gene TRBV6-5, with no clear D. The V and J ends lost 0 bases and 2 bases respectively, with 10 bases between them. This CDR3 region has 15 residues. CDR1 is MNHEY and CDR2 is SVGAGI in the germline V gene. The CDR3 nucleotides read TGTGCCAGCAGTTACTCGGGCCTGATCAACACTGAAGCTTTCTTT. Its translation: CASSYSGLINTEAFF.

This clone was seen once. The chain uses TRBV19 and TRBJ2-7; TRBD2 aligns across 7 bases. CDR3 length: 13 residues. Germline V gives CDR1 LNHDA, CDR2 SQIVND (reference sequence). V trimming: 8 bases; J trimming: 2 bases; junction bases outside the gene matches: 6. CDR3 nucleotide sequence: TGTGCCAGTGGGGACTACGGGACCTACGAGCAGTACTTC. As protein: CASGDYGTYEQYF. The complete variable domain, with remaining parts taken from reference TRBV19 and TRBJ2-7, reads DGGITQSPKYLFRKEGQNVTLSCEQNLNHDAMYWYRQDPGQGLRLIYYSQIVNDFQKGDIAEGYSVSREKKESFPLTVTSAQKNPTAFYLCASGDYGTYEQYFGPGTRLTVT.

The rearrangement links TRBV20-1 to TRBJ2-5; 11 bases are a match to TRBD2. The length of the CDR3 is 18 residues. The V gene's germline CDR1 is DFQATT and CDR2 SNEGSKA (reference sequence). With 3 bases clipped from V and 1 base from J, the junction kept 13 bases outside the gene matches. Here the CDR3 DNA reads TGCAGTGCTAGTGGGACTAGCGGTTCCCTGGGGATCCAAGAGACCCAGTACTTC. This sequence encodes CSASGTSGSLGIQETQYF.

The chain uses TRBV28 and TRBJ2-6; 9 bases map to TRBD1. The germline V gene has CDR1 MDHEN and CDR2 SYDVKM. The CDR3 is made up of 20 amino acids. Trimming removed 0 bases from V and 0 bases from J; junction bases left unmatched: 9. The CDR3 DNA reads TGTGCCAGCAGTTTATGGCAGGCGGGACAGGGAGGCTCTGGGGCCAACGTCCTGACTTTC. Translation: CASSLWQAGQGGSGANVLTF.

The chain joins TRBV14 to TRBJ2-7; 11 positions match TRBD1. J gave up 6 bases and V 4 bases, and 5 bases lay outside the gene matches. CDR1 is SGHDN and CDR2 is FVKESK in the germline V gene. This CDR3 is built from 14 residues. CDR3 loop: CASSLWTGGGEQYF. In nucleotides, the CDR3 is TGTGCCAGCAGCCTTTGGACAGGGGGCGGCGAGCAGTACTTC.

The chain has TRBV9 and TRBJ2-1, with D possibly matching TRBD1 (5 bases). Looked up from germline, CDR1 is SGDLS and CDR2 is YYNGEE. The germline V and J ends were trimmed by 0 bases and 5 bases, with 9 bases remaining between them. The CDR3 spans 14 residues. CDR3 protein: CASSVGGSNNEQFF. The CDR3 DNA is TGTGCCAGCAGCGTAGGGGGCAGCAACAATGAGCAGTTCTTC.

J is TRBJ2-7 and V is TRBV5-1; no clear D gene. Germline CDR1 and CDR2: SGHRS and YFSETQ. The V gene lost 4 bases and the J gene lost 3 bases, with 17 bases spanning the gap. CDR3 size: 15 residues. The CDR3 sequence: CASSVGLSTLYEQYF. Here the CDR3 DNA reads TGCGCCAGCAGCGTTGGGCTTTCGACCCTCTACGAGCAGTACTTC.

CDR3 sequence reads: CSSKRRAEAFF. CDR3 DNA: TGCAGTTCTAAAAGGCGGGCTGAAGCTTTCTTT. V and J are TRBV20-1 and TRBJ1-1; D unclear. Trimming removed 8 bases at V and 6 bases at J, with 13 bases between. This CDR3 comprises 11 residues. The V gene's germline CDR1 is DFQATT and CDR2 SNEGSKA (reference sequence).